This record looks at one T cell receptor (beta chain) sequence and its context. Clones were sequenced by immunoSEQ multiplex PCR, and TCRdb holds only the in-frame ones, with some missing. The sample lists roughly 150,000 clones; 81% were seen once. V trimming: 3 bases; J trimming: 3 bases; junction bases outside the gene matches: 12. CDR3 length: 18 amino acids. The V gene's germline CDR1 is SGHDT and CDR2 YYEEEE. Participants came from about two dozen US areas, aged about 18 to 100 years. Which cohort a participant joined came from the clinical history participants gave. These data belong to a study of blood T cell repertoires in COVID-19. Turning to the study itself: Samples taken during acute and convalescent COVID-19 were collected in the United States, Italy and Spain.

The chain carries TRBV5-6 and TRBJ2-7; 13 bases line up with TRBD2. The sequence was obtained from a woman in her thirties or forties with acute COVID-19. The sample comprised PBMCs or T cells enriched from blood (not recorded which). CDR3 bases: TGTGCCAGCAGCTACCCGCCGGGACTAGCGGGAAGTCACTACGAGCAGTACTTC. Translating gives CASSYPPGLAGSHYEQYF.